One sample yielded the 28 T cell receptor beta chains listed below, sequenced in a study of beta chain features in type 1 diabetes (dated by TCRdb to 2017 to 2018). Receptor libraries were prepared by the immunoSEQ multiplex PCR assay. All of the isolated RNA was reverse transcribed with the High Capacity cDNA Reverse Transcription Kit, so expressed TCRB transcripts were sequenced. Here the immuneACCESS table is served through TCRdb, limited to in-frame sequences with V and J called. Missing clones are a known gap in these copies; in checked studies unresolved V genes cover under half, and the rest lacks a known reason. This sample holds over 700,000 clones; 15% to 20% were observed only once. About 0.02% of the sample comes from the top ten. The specimen sequenced was naive CD4+ T cells from blood. In the paper's terms, the cell subset or site label means: true naive CD4+ T cells. The source of these receptors is a woman aged 18-35 years in good health.

The rearrangement uses TRBV10-2 and TRBJ2-1; a possible D gene is TRBD2 (6 bases). Germline assignment: CDR1 WSHSY and CDR2 SAAADI. The CDR3 consists of 15 residues. V was cut by 11 bases and J by 0 bases, with 17 bases left in between. The CDR3 region is CACRRGGVSYNEQFF. DNA of the CDR3: TGCGCCTGCCGCCGCGGAGGGGTCTCCTACAATGAGCAGTTCTTC.

In this sample, this clone turned up a few times. V is TRBV6-1 and J is TRBJ2-3; 8 positions match TRBD2. V lost 2 bases, J lost 4 bases, and 8 bases stayed unmatched. In germline, CDR1 is MNHNS, CDR2 SASEGT. The CDR3 is made up of 16 amino acids. This CDR3 reads CASSELAGGRPDTQYF. CDR3 coding DNA: TGTGCCAGCAGTGAATTGGCGGGAGGCCGTCCAGATACGCAGTATTTT.

The chain couples TRBV7-2 to TRBJ2-5; D is perhaps TRBD1 (5 bases). The CDR3 loop spans 15 amino acids. The germline V and J ends were trimmed by 1 base and 5 bases, with 14 bases remaining between them. The germline V gene has CDR1 SGHTA and CDR2 FQGNSA. Here the CDR3 reads CASSLDPGRTETQYF. CDR3 coding DNA: TGTGCCAGCAGCTTAGACCCAGGGCGGACGGAGACCCAGTACTTC. The entire variable domain, with the rest obtained from reference TRBV7-2 and TRBJ2-5, is as follows: GAGVSQSPSNKVTEKGKDVELRCDPISGHTALYWYRQSLGQGLEFLIYFQGNSAPDKSGLPSDRFSAERTGGSVSTLTIQRTQQEDSAVYLCASSLDPGRTETQYFGPGTRLLVL.

V and J are TRBV27 and TRBJ1-2, with a weak D call TRBD1 (6 bases). V was clipped by 2 bases and J by 2 bases, with 12 bases between them. The germline CDR1 and CDR2 sequences are MNHEY and SMNVEV (reference sequence). The CDR3 length is 15 residues. CDR3 sequence: CASSLRGRGNYGYTF. The CDR3 nucleotides read TGTGCCAGCAGTTTACGAGGGAGGGGGAACTATGGCTACACCTTC.

This chain joins TRBV25-1 and TRBJ2-5; D perhaps matches TRBD1 (6 bases). The V gene's germline CDR1 is MGHDK and CDR2 SYGVNS. The CDR3 extends over 12 amino acids. Trimming removed 3 bases at V and 4 bases at J, with 6 bases between. The DNA for the CDR3 is TGTGCCAGCAGTGACAGGGGAGAGACCCAGTACTTC. Protein: CASSDRGETQYF. The full variable domain, in which reference TRBV25-1 and TRBJ2-5 provide the parts outside the CDR3, is EADIYQTPRYLVIGTGKKITLECSQTMGHDKMYWYQQDPGMELHLIHYSYGVNSTEKGDLSSESTVSRIRTEHFPLTLESARPSHTSQYLCASSDRGETQYFGPGTRLLVL.

This clone came up a few times. V gene TRBV2 combines with J gene TRBJ2-1; 10 bases are shared with TRBD2. V was clipped by 8 bases and J by 5 bases; unmatched bases: 3. The CDR3 covers 13 residues. Germline V CDR1 and CDR2: SNHLY, FYNNEI. CDR3 in DNA: TGTGCCAGCCGAGGGACTAGCGACAATGAGCAGTTCTTC. Translated: CASRGTSDNEQFF.

This clone was seen only once. The V and J genes are TRBV28 and TRBJ1-5; D not resolved. The germline V and J ends were trimmed by 3 bases and 2 bases, with 11 bases remaining between them. The germline V gene has CDR1 MDHEN and CDR2 SYDVKM. The CDR3 totals 15 residues. The CDR3 coding sequence is TGTGCCAGCAGTTTTGCGGGAGGTGGCAATCAGCCCCAGCATTTT. Protein sequence: CASSFAGGGNQPQHF.

The sample holds a few counts of this clone. The chain is built from TRBV7-2 and TRBJ2-7; 11 nucleotides line up with TRBD1. The ends lost 5 bases at V and 3 bases at J; junction bases unmatched: 6. CDR1 and CDR2 (germline): SGHTA, FQGNSA. The CDR3 consists of 15 residues. The chain's CDR3 is CASSPGQGAFYEQYF. The CDR3 nucleotides read TGTGCCAGCAGCCCAGGACAGGGGGCATTCTACGAGCAGTACTTC.

This clone was observed a handful of times. CDR3 region: CASRLRPSGSFGNEQFF. The CDR3 DNA is TGTGCCAGCAGGCTACGACCTAGCGGGAGTTTTGGAAATGAGCAGTTCTTC. The V call is TRBV7-9, the J call TRBJ2-1, with 10 bases fitting TRBD2. Germline lookup yields CDR1 SEHNR and CDR2 FQNEAQ (reference sequence). The CDR3 consists of 17 residues. V lost 6 bases, J lost 7 bases, and 15 bases stayed unmatched.

This clone has more than one count but fewer than ten. The genes are TRBV29-1 and TRBJ2-5; the match to TRBD2 covers 9 bases. Germline loops: CDR1 SQVTM, CDR2 ANQGSEA. The CDR3 is 16 residues long. Trimming removed 5 bases from V and 4 bases from J; junction bases left unmatched: 14. CDR3 in DNA: TGCAGCGTTCCGGCACTATCCCAGACTAGCGGAGAGACCCAGTACTTC. Its translation is CSVPALSQTSGETQYF.

On this clone: One end of the junction does not line up with germline, which may come from a read error. The chain joins TRBV19 to TRBJ2-6; D might be TRBD1 (6 bases). From germline, CDR1 is LNHDA and CDR2 SQIVND (reference sequence). The CDR3 length is 17 residues. The CDR3 sequence is CAGSIVLNRAGANVLTF. CDR3 DNA sequence: TGTGCCGGTAGTATAGTCTTAAACAGGGCAGGGGCCAACGTCCTGACTTTC.

This clone was seen a handful of times. The chain joins TRBV6-5 to TRBJ2-2; a weak D match, TRBD2 (5 bases). This CDR3 comprises 12 residues. V lost 6 bases, J lost 7 bases, and 9 bases lay in between. CDR1 is MNHEY and CDR2 is SVGAGI in the germline V gene. CDR3: CASRRGFGELFF. The DNA for the CDR3 is TGTGCCAGCAGACGAGGGTTCGGGGAGCTGTTTTTT.

This chain uses TRBV7-9 with TRBJ2-2; D may be TRBD2 (5 bases). CDR1 and CDR2 from the germline V gene are SEHNR and FQNEAQ (reference sequence). The CDR3 totals 13 residues. V was cut by 6 bases and J by 6 bases, with 11 bases left in between. The CDR3 bases are TGTGCCAGCAGGCAACTAGAGGCCGGGGAGCTGTTTTTT. Encoded protein: CASRQLEAGELFF.

V gene TRBV15 combines with J gene TRBJ1-2; 7 bases fit TRBD1. The V segment lost 1 base and the J segment 6 bases; nucleotides outside the gene matches: 8. The length of the CDR3 is 15 residues. Germline CDR1 reads LNHNV; CDR2 reads YYDKDF (reference sequence). The CDR3 DNA reads as TGTGCCACCAGCAGAGTGTCCAGCAGGGGGAATGGCTACACCTTC. Its protein is CATSRVSSRGNGYTF.

The chain links TRBV28 to TRBJ2-1, with D uncertain. V lost 5 bases to trimming and J lost 2 bases, with 7 bases between them. Germline CDR1 MDHEN, CDR2 SYDVKM. CDR3 size: 13 residues. Here the CDR3 DNA reads TGTGCCAGCAGTCCCCAGGCCTACAATGAGCAGTTCTTC. Translating it yields CASSPQAYNEQFF.

The chain's CDR3 is CASSGQAQETQYF. In DNA, the CDR3 is TGCGCCAGCAGCGGACAGGCCCAAGAGACCCAGTACTTC. The chain combines TRBV5-1 with TRBJ2-5; TRBD1 matches 7 bases. This CDR3 contains 13 residues. Looked up from germline, CDR1 is SGHRS and CDR2 is YFSETQ. Germline trimming cut 4 bases from V and 1 base from J; bases unmatched to any gene: 1.

V and J are TRBV7-9 and TRBJ2-1; TRBD1 is a possible D gene (5 bases). This CDR3 is 13 amino acids long. Trimming shortened V by 3 bases and J by 8 bases, and 11 bases separated the two germline ends. Germline V gene lookup returns CDR1 SEHNR and CDR2 FQNEAQ (reference sequence). The CDR3: CASSFPGYHEQFF. The CDR3 DNA reads TGTGCCAGCAGCTTCCCAGGGTATCATGAGCAGTTCTTC. The entire variable domain, with the rest obtained from reference TRBV7-9 and TRBJ2-1, is as follows: DTGVSQNPRHKITKRGQNVTFRCDPISEHNRLYWYRQTLGQGPEFLTYFQNEAQLEKSRLLSDRFSAERPKGSFSTLEIQRTEQGDSAMYLCASSFPGYHEQFFGPGTRLTVL.

The DNA for the CDR3 is TGTGCCAGCAGCACGACAGCATATGGCTACACCTTC. Protein product: CASSTTAYGYTF. The chain recombines TRBV5-6 with TRBJ1-2; D possibly corresponds to TRBD1 (5 bases). Trimming removed 4 bases at V and 5 bases at J, with 9 bases between. The CDR3 has 12 residues. Germline lookup yields CDR1 SGHDT and CDR2 YYEEEE.

The V gene is TRBV15, the J gene TRBJ1-1, with no clear D. Germline CDR1 LNHNV, CDR2 YYDKDF (reference sequence). CDR3 length: 15 residues. Between the trimmed V and J ends, which lost 0 bases and 2 bases, there was a span of 10 bases. The CDR3 DNA sequence: TGTGCCACCAGCAGAGAAAGGGTAGCCAACACTGAAGCTTTCTTT. It is translated as CATSRERVANTEAFF.

A few counts support this clone. V usage is TRBV29-1 and J usage is TRBJ1-2; 9 nucleotides line up with TRBD1. Losses at the gene ends were 2 bases for V and 4 bases for J; bases not matched to a gene: 8. The length of the CDR3 is 15 residues. The germline CDR1 and CDR2 sequences are SQVTM and ANQGSEA. CDR3 nucleotides: TGCAGCGTTGAACGGATACAGGGGGCAGGCTATGGCTACACCTTC. It encodes CSVERIQGAGYGYTF.

V gene TRBV29-1 combines with J gene TRBJ1-4; 10 bases match TRBD1. The junction had 4 bases not matched to a gene; V was cut back by 7 bases and J by 5 bases. Looked up from germline, CDR1 is SQVTM and CDR2 is ANQGSEA. The CDR3 consists of 13 residues. CDR3 nucleotides: TGCAGCGCTGGGACAGGGGAAAATGAAAAACTGTTTTTT. Amino acid sequence: CSAGTGENEKLFF.

This clone was found a few times. This chain joins TRBV7-2 and TRBJ1-3; the match to TRBD1 covers 9 bases. Trimming removed 3 bases from V and 4 bases from J; junction bases left unmatched: 7. The CDR3 covers 16 residues. The germline CDR1 and CDR2 sequences are SGHTA and FQGNSA. The CDR3 DNA sequence: TGTGCCAGCAGCTTGGGACAGGGATTATCCGGAAACACCATATATTTT. The encoded protein is CASSLGQGLSGNTIYF.

This clone came up a few times. The chain has TRBV28 and TRBJ2-1; 13 bases fit TRBD2. The V gene's germline CDR1 is MDHEN and CDR2 SYDVKM. The CDR3 runs 17 residues. The J segment lost 3 bases and the V segment lost 5 bases, leaving 7 bases of the junction unmatched. This chain's CDR3 is CASSLGLAGLSYNEQFF. The CDR3 DNA sequence: TGTGCCAGCAGTCTGGGACTAGCGGGACTTAGCTACAATGAGCAGTTCTTC.

J is TRBJ1-4 and V is TRBV4-3, with TRBD1 matching over 10 bases. The CDR3 runs 17 residues. Germline trimming cut 4 bases from V and 7 bases from J; bases unmatched to any gene: 12. Looked up from germline, CDR1 is LGHNA and CDR2 is YSLEER. In DNA, the CDR3 is TGCGCCAGCAGCCCACGGGGACAGGGGTTCGTCGGTGAAAAACTGTTTTTT. It is translated as CASSPRGQGFVGEKLFF.

This clone was seen a handful of times. This rearrangement joins TRBV7-2 to TRBJ1-5; D perhaps matches TRBD1 (5 bases). This CDR3 comprises 15 residues. Looked up from germline, CDR1 is SGHTA and CDR2 is FQGNSA. The V gene lost 1 base and the J gene lost 2 bases, with 9 bases spanning the gap. The CDR3 DNA reads as TGTGCCAGCAGCTTAGAAGCACAGGGCAATCAGCCCCAGCATTTT. Residues: CASSLEAQGNQPQHF.

This chain uses TRBV18 with TRBJ1-5; D is unresolved. Germline values: CDR1 KGHSH, CDR2 LQKENI. This CDR3 spans 14 amino acids. V shed 2 bases and J shed 0 bases, with 5 bases lying between them. CDR3 sequence: CASSPGNSNQPQHF. The CDR3 DNA reads as TGTGCCAGCTCACCAGGGAATAGCAATCAGCCCCAGCATTTT.

V usage is TRBV7-8 and J usage is TRBJ2-1; 7 nucleotides align to TRBD2. Germline trimming cut 1 base from V and 14 bases from J; bases unmatched to any gene: 5. Germline loops: CDR1 SGHVS, CDR2 FQNEAQ. The CDR3 is made up of 12 amino acids. The CDR3 sequence: CASSLDRAGEFF. The CDR3 nucleotides are TGTGCCAGCAGCTTAGACCGGGCGGGAGAGTTCTTC.

In the case of this clone: Other DNA sequences in the same sample also yield this CDR3. The rearrangement uses TRBV18 and TRBJ2-3, with 8 bases lining up with TRBD2. Germline V CDR1 and CDR2: KGHSH, LQKENI. With 0 bases clipped from V and 3 bases from J, the junction kept 2 bases outside the gene matches. The CDR3 is 15 amino acids. CDR3 nucleotides: TGTGCCAGCTCACCACCGGGACTAGGAACAGATACGCAGTATTTT. This encodes CASSPPGLGTDTQYF. Variable domain in full (rest from reference TRBV18 and TRBJ2-3): NAGVMQNPRHLVRRRGQEARLRCSPMKGHSHVYWYRQLPEEGLKFMVYLQKENIIDESGMPKERFSAEFPKEGPSILRIQQVVRGDSAAYFCASSPPGLGTDTQYFGPGTRLTVL.